A selection of T cell receptor beta chains follows, all from one sample in a study of Ad26.COV2.S vaccination and SARS-CoV-2 variants. The data were produced by immunoSEQ multiplex PCR, yet TCRdb's version contains in-frame clones alone and is incomplete. This table has 300,000 to 400,000 clones, 75% to 90% appearing once. The sequences come from peripheral blood, collected in a trial of Ad26.COV2.S vaccine versus placebo. The source is a person aged 18 to 59 who received the Ad26.COV2.S COVID-19 vaccine or a placebo. CDR3s include the opening cysteine and the closing phenylalanine or tryptophan. The D gene is left open where the match is weak. Size is omitted from some rows. Given values are once, few, many or a class for expanded clones.

J: TRBJ2-3; D: TRBD2; size: .; V: TRBV28; DNA: TGTGCCAGCAGATCGCATCCCGGAGCGGGGTACACAGATACGCAGTATTTT; CDR3: CASRSHPGAGYTDTQYF
J: TRBJ2-5; D: .; size: .; V: TRBV7-2; DNA: TGTGCCAGCAGCTTAGGGACGCACCAAGAGACCCAGTACTTC; CDR3: CASSLGTHQETQYF
J: TRBJ2-1; D: TRBD2; size: .; V: TRBV2; DNA: TGTGCCAGCAGGCGGGGGGACCCCTACAATGAGCAGTTCTTC; CDR3: CASRRGDPYNEQFF
J: TRBJ1-1; D: .; size: .; V: TRBV5-6; DNA: TGTGCCAGCAGCCTAATCGTCGGGGGAAGAATTGGCACTGAAGCTTTCTTT; CDR3: CASSLIVGGRIGTEAFF
J: TRBJ1-1; D: .; size: once; V: TRBV11-1; DNA: TGTGCCAGCAGCTTAGCGTTCGAGGGAAACACTGAAGCTTTCTTT; CDR3: CASSLAFEGNTEAFF
J: TRBJ1-1; D: .; size: .; V: TRBV15; DNA: TGTGCCACCAGCAGAGGACCTGAAGCTTTCTTT; CDR3: CATSRGPEAFF
J: TRBJ2-2; D: .; size: .; V: TRBV9; DNA: TGTGCCAGCAGCGGAGGGGCGTCAGGTCGCAACACCGGGGAGCTGTTTTTT; CDR3: CASSGGASGRNTGELFF
J: TRBJ1-1; D: .; size: .; V: TRBV12-3/TRBV12-4; DNA: TGTGCCAGCAGTTTGCCAGGACACCCGCTCGCTTTCTTT; CDR3: CASSLPGHPLAFF
J: TRBJ2-1; D: TRBD2; size: .; V: TRBV28; DNA: TGTGCCAGCAGTTCTACTGGACTAGCGTTTTCGAGCTCCTACAATGAGCAGTTCTTC; CDR3: CASSSTGLAFSSSYNEQFF
J: TRBJ2-7; D: .; size: .; V: TRBV11-3; DNA: TGTGCCAGCAGCTTAGACCTAGACTACGAGCAGTACTTC; CDR3: CASSLDLDYEQYF
J: TRBJ2-3; D: .; size: once; V: TRBV20-1; DNA: TGCAGTGCTAGTCCACCCGCAGGGACAGATACGCAGTATTTT; CDR3: CSASPPAGTDTQYF
J: TRBJ1-5; D: TRBD1; size: .; V: TRBV6-2/TRBV6-3; DNA: TGTGCCAGCAGTTACCTCGCCAGGGGGGTTAATCAGCCCCAGCATTTT; CDR3: CASSYLARGVNQPQHF
J: TRBJ2-2; D: .; size: .; V: TRBV3-1/TRBV3-2; DNA: TGTGCCAGCAGCCTCTTTGGCGGGGAGCTGTTTTTT; CDR3: CASSLFGGELFF
J: TRBJ1-5; D: TRBD1; size: .; V: TRBV24-1; DNA: TGTGCCACCAGTGATTCCGGGACAGAGCAGCCCCAGCATTTT; CDR3: CATSDSGTEQPQHF
J: TRBJ1-2; D: .; size: .; V: TRBV9; DNA: TGTGCCAGCAGCGCAGGGGAGTATGGCTACACCTTC; CDR3: CASSAGEYGYTF
J: TRBJ2-7; D: .; size: .; V: TRBV5-1; DNA: TGCGCCAGCAGCTTGGAAGCAGGGAGCTACGAGCAGTACTTC; CDR3: CASSLEAGSYEQYF
J: TRBJ2-7; D: .; size: once; V: TRBV2; DNA: TGTGCCAGCAGTAGGACACTCTACGAGCAGTACTTC; CDR3: CASSRTLYEQYF
J: TRBJ2-7; D: TRBD1; size: .; V: TRBV7-8; DNA: TGTGCCAGCAGCTTAAGGGACAGAGTCTCCTACGAGCAGTACTTC; CDR3: CASSLRDRVSYEQYF
J: TRBJ1-1; D: .; size: .; V: TRBV5-1; DNA: TGCGCCAGCAGCTTGCTGGATTCGTCGGGCGCATCTGGAGCTTTCTTT; CDR3: CASSLLDSSGASGAFF
J: TRBJ1-1; D: TRBD1; size: .; V: TRBV28; DNA: TGTGCCAGCACCTACGACTTCGAGGAGGGGGCCACTGAAGCTTTCTTT; CDR3: CASTYDFEEGATEAFF
J: TRBJ1-4; D: .; size: .; V: TRBV12-5; DNA: TGTGCTAGTGGTTCTATGGGGGCTAATGAAAAACTGTTTTTT; CDR3: CASGSMGANEKLFF
J: TRBJ2-7; D: .; size: few; V: TRBV28; DNA: TGTGCCAGCAGTTTACAGGGGGGATTCTTCTACGAGCAGTACTTC; CDR3: CASSLQGGFFYEQYF